The 6 T cell receptor beta chains reported below all come from one sample, sequenced in a study of long-term antiretroviral therapy in people with HIV. The assay used was immunoSEQ (version v3.0), run at survey level. This table comes from immunoSEQ multiplex PCR, and its TCRdb copy is limited to in-frame clones, with some not included. The data hold about 11,000 clones, with 76% observed a single time. Material: unsorted PBMCs, obtained at the start of antiretroviral therapy, before treatment. Receptors originate from a man aged 30 to 45 with HIV.

This clone was observed a few times. The CDR3 DNA reads TGTGCCATCAGTGAGTCTTGGCTGGCAGGAGGACAGCCCCAGCATTTT. Its protein is CAISESWLAGGQPQHF. V and J are TRBV10-3 and TRBJ1-5; D remains unclear. The CDR3 sequence is 16 residues long. The germline V and J ends were trimmed by 0 bases and 7 bases, with 16 bases remaining between them. CDR1 is ENHRY and CDR2 is SYGVKD in the germline V gene.

This clone was detected once. The chain recombines TRBV4-3 with TRBJ2-7, with no clear D. Germline CDR1 LGHNA, CDR2 YSLEER. The length of the CDR3 is 14 residues. V was clipped by 0 bases and J by 5 bases, with 11 bases between them. CDR3 DNA sequence: TGCGCCAGCAGCCAAGAGCCAGGCCCAAACGAGCAGTACTTC. Its translation: CASSQEPGPNEQYF.

The genes are TRBV14 and TRBJ2-5, with D tentatively TRBD1 or TRBD2 (7 bases each). This CDR3 region has 16 residues. Per germline, CDR1 SGHDN and CDR2 FVKESK. V was trimmed by 4 bases and J by 3 bases, leaving 18 bases between them. The CDR3 sequence: CASSRGGGQNKETQYF. The CDR3 DNA follows: TGTGCCAGCAGCCGGGGAGGGGGACAGAATAAAGAGACCCAGTACTTC.

This clone was seen only a few times. The chain uses TRBV5-4 and TRBJ2-2; D is possibly TRBD2 (5 bases). In germline, CDR1 is SGHNT, CDR2 YYREEE (reference sequence). The CDR3 runs 16 residues. Trimming shortened V by 0 bases and J by 4 bases, and 13 bases separated the two germline ends. CDR3 nucleotides: TGTGCCAGCAGCTTGGGAGGTGGGAGTGGCACCGGGGAGCTGTTTTTT. It specifies CASSLGGGSGTGELFF.

This clone appeared once. The gene calls are TRBV9 and TRBJ2-5; 15 nucleotides match TRBD2. Germline assignment: CDR1 SGDLS and CDR2 YYNGEE. There are 20 residues in the CDR3. Trimming cost V 5 bases and J 5 bases; bases outside gene matches: 19. CDR3 coding DNA: TGTGCCAGCAGTCACCAAGGTGGACTAGCGGGAGGGGAGGGATGGGAGACCCAGTACTTC. This gives the protein CASSHQGGLAGGEGWETQYF.

The rearrangement links TRBV7-2 to TRBJ1-6, with a weak D call TRBD1 (5 bases). CDR1 is SGHTA and CDR2 is FQGNSA in the germline V gene. Trimming stripped 3 bases from V and 9 bases from J, with 6 bases between. The CDR3 consists of 12 residues. The CDR3 sequence: CASSFGGSPLHF. The CDR3 DNA is TGTGCCAGCAGCTTCGGGGGTTCACCCCTCCACTTT.